The 14 T cell receptor beta chains reported below all come from one sample, sequenced in a study of CD8 T cells in ankylosing spondylitis. TCRdb called the 5' RACE reads again in MiXCR, with one record for every CDR3 protein. Among some 840,000 distinct CDR3 sequences, roughly 10% were seen once, and the ten largest hold approximately 0.46%. What these receptors recognize is not known. Findings and caveats of the study: Blood of patients with ankylosing spondylitis appeared to be characterized by a TCR beta motif of about 8 highly homologous variants.

Sequences were obtained from blood, either unsorted or a sorted T cell fraction (not recorded which). The receptors were gathered from a male donor with ankylosing spondylitis.

V usage is TRBV6-5 and J usage is TRBJ2-3, with a tentative D call TRBD2 (5 bases). Germline CDR1 MNHEY, CDR2 SVGAGI. The CDR3 covers 13 residues. V lost 1 base and J 3 bases, leaving 5 bases between the germline ends. The CDR3 nucleotides are TGTGCCAGCAGTTACTTAGCGACAGATACGCAGTATTTT. Protein sequence: CASSYLATDTQYF.

This clonotype was detected only a few times. The V call is TRBV6-5, the J call TRBJ2-7; 12 positions match TRBD2. Per the germline V gene, CDR1 is MNHEY and CDR2 is SVGAGI. The V segment lost 2 bases and the J segment 2 bases; nucleotides outside the gene matches: 13. The CDR3 contains 19 residues. The CDR3 DNA sequence: TGTGCCAGCAGTTACGGGTTGGGACTAGCGGGCCCCAGAGCCTACGAGCAGTACTTC. It encodes CASSYGLGLAGPRAYEQYF.

The chain is built from TRBV20-1 and TRBJ2-7; TRBD1 matches 7 bases. The V gene end was trimmed by 5 bases and the J gene end by 2 bases; junction bases not matched to a gene: 12. The CDR3 has 15 residues. The V gene's germline CDR1 is DFQATT and CDR2 SNEGSKA (reference sequence). The DNA for the CDR3 is TGCAGTGCTTCGACCCACGACAGGGTGGCCTACGAGCAGTACTTC. It specifies CSASTHDRVAYEQYF.

This clonotype has just a few counts. The chain recombines TRBV12-3 or TRBV12-4 with TRBJ1-3, with 8 bases identical to TRBD1. The length of the CDR3 is 15 residues. After removal of 6 bases from V and 1 base from J, the junction contained 5 bases not matched to a gene. The CDR3 is CASRGQEESGNTIYF. CDR3 DNA sequence: TGTGCCAGCAGGGGACAGGAGGAATCTGGAAACACCATATATTTT.

A few counts support this clonotype. The CDR3 sequence is CASSLAIGGPYEQYF. The CDR3 region has the DNA TGCGCCAGCAGCTTGGCCATAGGAGGCCCCTACGAGCAGTACTTC. The chain recombines TRBV5-1 with TRBJ2-7, with TRBD2 as a possible D gene (5 bases). V lost 0 bases and J 2 bases, leaving 12 bases between the germline ends. Germline V lookup: CDR1 SGHRS, CDR2 YFSETQ. This CDR3 region has 15 residues.

This clonotype was picked up a small number of times. J is TRBJ2-5 and V is TRBV7-8, with 11 nucleotides matching TRBD1. Germline V gene sequence: CDR1 SGHVS, CDR2 FQNEAQ. The CDR3 runs 16 residues. Trimming cost V 2 bases and J 4 bases; bases outside gene matches: 6. In nucleotides, the CDR3 is TGTGCCAGCAGCTTATATGGACAGGGGGCGAGAGAGACCCAGTACTTC. Protein: CASSLYGQGARETQYF.

This sequence joins TRBV9 and TRBJ2-3; 8 bases fit TRBD1. Germline loops: CDR1 SGDLS, CDR2 YYNGEE. There are 15 residues in the CDR3. The trim removed 0 bases at V and 1 base at J, leaving 1 base unmatched. The CDR3 here is CASSVEGQGTDTQYF. As DNA, the CDR3 is TGTGCCAGCAGCGTAGAGGGACAGGGCACAGATACGCAGTATTTT.

This clonotype was observed many times. This chain links TRBV5-1 with TRBJ2-7; TRBD2 matches 9 bases. The trim removed 5 bases at V and 1 base at J, leaving 4 bases unmatched. Germline assignment: CDR1 SGHRS and CDR2 YFSETQ. The CDR3 has 14 amino acids. DNA of the CDR3: TGCGCCAGCAGAAGACTAGCGGATTCCTACGAGCAGTACTTC. It translates to CASRRLADSYEQYF.

The chain joins TRBV6-2 or TRBV6-3 to TRBJ1-6; D remains ambiguous. The CDR3 is 15 amino acids. Per germline, CDR1 MNHEY and CDR2 SVGEGT. The germline V and J ends were trimmed by 2 bases and 8 bases, with 13 bases remaining between them. The CDR3 DNA reads as TGTGCCAGCAGTTACACGGCGGTCGGGGATTCACCCCTCCACTTT. It translates to CASSYTAVGDSPLHF.

The V call is TRBV28, the J call TRBJ2-7; D is ambiguous. The CDR3 has 14 amino acids. Germline V lookup: CDR1 MDHEN, CDR2 SYDVKM. V lost 7 bases and J lost 0, with 13 bases in between. CDR3 coding DNA: TGTGCCAGCACCCATCCTCCCCGCTCCTACGAGCAGTACTTC. Amino acid sequence: CASTHPPRSYEQYF. The whole variable domain, remainder taken from reference TRBV28 and TRBJ2-7, is DVKVTQSSRYLVKRTGEKVFLECVQDMDHENMFWYRQDPGLGLRLIYFSYDVKMKEKGDIPEGYSVSREKKERFSLILESASTNQTSMYLCASTHPPRSYEQYFGPGTRLTVT.

This clonotype has only a few counts. This chain uses TRBV9 with TRBJ2-5, with 11 bases lining up with TRBD2. Germline V CDR1 and CDR2: SGDLS, YYNGEE. CDR3 length equals 16 residues. With V trimmed by 0 bases and J by 3 bases, 4 bases remained unmatched. CDR3 protein: CASSVGLAGPKETQYF. In DNA form, the CDR3 reads TGTGCCAGCAGCGTAGGACTAGCGGGGCCTAAAGAGACCCAGTACTTC.

This clonotype came up a few times. The J gene is TRBJ1-4, the V gene TRBV14; TRBD1 agrees at 7 bases. Germline lookup yields CDR1 SGHDN and CDR2 FVKESK. This CDR3 comprises 13 residues. Germline trimming cut 0 bases from V and 12 bases from J; bases unmatched to any gene: 4. CDR3 loop: CASSQEGRGQLFF. CDR3 nucleotide sequence: TGTGCCAGCAGCCAAGAAGGAAGGGGGCAACTGTTTTTT.

This clonotype has ten or more counts. The J gene is TRBJ2-1, the V gene TRBV7-2; possibly TRBD2 for D (6 bases). V was trimmed by 4 bases and J by 0 bases, leaving 16 bases between them. The CDR3 is 17 residues long. Germline CDR1 and CDR2: SGHTA and FQGNSA. CDR3: CASSSPSRGGSYNEQFF. The CDR3 DNA follows: TGTGCCAGCAGCTCACCCTCGCGGGGTGGCTCCTACAATGAGCAGTTCTTC.

This clonotype was picked up a small number of times. The chain combines TRBV5-6 with TRBJ2-1; TRBD1 or TRBD2 may be the D gene (5 bases each). This CDR3 contains 15 residues. Trimming pared 1 base from V and 8 bases from J, leaving 16 bases between. The germline gives CDR1 SGHDT, CDR2 YYEEEE. The CDR3 reads CASSLKGYDGDEQFF. The CDR3 nucleotides are TGTGCCAGCAGCTTGAAGGGGTACGACGGGGATGAGCAGTTCTTC.